Each of the 9 T cell receptor beta chains below was sequenced from the same sample in a study of identical twins. TCRdb called the 5' RACE reads again in MiXCR, with one record for every CDR3 protein. This sample carries hundreds of thousands of distinct CDR3 sequences, about 20% of them seen once, and the ten largest clones take roughly 14%. A further study also used this sample, focusing on T cells expressing NK-cell markers.

Sequences were obtained from PBMCs. The receptor set was obtained from a woman aged 18-30 years in good health.

This clonotype has a handful of counts. The chain recombines TRBV13 with TRBJ2-7, with D possibly matching TRBD1 (5 bases). This CDR3 region has 13 residues. The V end was cut by 0 bases, the J end by 6 bases, with 9 bases between. Germline lookup yields CDR1 PRHDT and CDR2 FYEKMQ (reference sequence). CDR3 in DNA: TGTGCCAGCAGCTTAGGCCGACAGATCGAGCAGTACTTC. Translation: CASSLGRQIEQYF.

The chain is built from TRBV29-1 and TRBJ2-7; D unresolved. Trimming left V 5 bases short and J 0 bases short, with 11 bases between. CDR1 SQVTM and CDR2 ANQGSEA come from the germline V gene. The CDR3 length is 13 residues. The CDR3 region has the DNA TGCAGCGTTTTAGACGGACCCTCCTACGAGCAGTACTTC. Translation: CSVLDGPSYEQYF.

This clonotype was seen at least ten times. The chain joins TRBV5-1 to TRBJ2-1; D might be TRBD1 (5 bases). The CDR3 sequence is 15 residues long. CDR1 and CDR2 from the germline V gene are SGHRS and YFSETQ. V was clipped by 0 bases and J by 3 bases, with 10 bases between them. The CDR3 is CASSLGGAVYNEQFF. The CDR3 coding sequence is TGCGCCAGCAGCTTGGGTGGGGCTGTCTACAATGAGCAGTTCTTC.

The table lists this clonotype with a few counts. This sequence joins TRBV18 and TRBJ2-7; the D is unclear. Per germline, CDR1 KGHSH and CDR2 LQKENI. V was clipped by 2 bases and J by 2 bases, with 4 bases between them. The CDR3 is 12 residues long. CDR3 region: CASSPMTYEQYF. CDR3 in DNA: TGTGCCAGCTCACCAATGACCTACGAGCAGTACTTC. Together with reference TRBV18 and TRBJ2-7, the CDR3 gives the full variable domain: NAGVMQNPRHLVRRRGQEARLRCSPMKGHSHVYWYRQLPEEGLKFMVYLQKENIIDESGMPKERFSAEFPKEGPSILRIQQVVRGDSAAYFCASSPMTYEQYFGPGTRLTVT.

This clonotype has more than one count but fewer than ten. This chain's CDR3 is CASSQPGQNTEAFF. The CDR3 DNA sequence: TGTGCCAGCAGCCAGCCGGGACAGAACACTGAAGCTTTCTTT. The genes are TRBV3-1 and TRBJ1-1; possible D gene TRBD1, 6 bases. Trimming shortened V by 3 bases and J by 1 base, and 9 bases separated the two germline ends. The CDR3 has 14 amino acids. Germline V lookup: CDR1 LGHDT, CDR2 YNNKEL (reference sequence).

This clonotype was seen many times. V usage is TRBV7-8 and J usage is TRBJ2-7; 11 bases match TRBD1. This CDR3 has 14 amino acids. J gave up 5 bases and V 5 bases, and 5 bases lay outside the gene matches. Per germline, CDR1 SGHVS and CDR2 FQNEAQ. The CDR3 is CASSPPGQGDEQYF. In DNA form, the CDR3 reads TGTGCCAGCAGCCCCCCGGGACAGGGGGACGAGCAGTACTTC.

The chain recombines TRBV6-5 with TRBJ2-7; D tentatively fits TRBD1 or TRBD2 (5 bases each). The V and J ends lost 0 bases and 8 bases respectively, with 20 bases between them. This CDR3 region has 16 residues. Germline V gene data show CDR1 as MNHEY and CDR2 as SVGAGI. CDR3 amino acids: CASSYSGAAAATKQYF. Here the CDR3 DNA reads TGTGCCAGCAGTTACTCAGGGGCAGCGGCGGCTACGAAGCAGTACTTC.

The CDR3 loop reads CATSGPSYNEQFF. The CDR3 DNA reads as TGTGCCACCAGTGGACCCAGCTACAATGAGCAGTTCTTC. This chain joins TRBV24-1 and TRBJ2-1, with no clear D. This CDR3 contains 13 residues. V dropped 5 bases and J dropped 3 bases, with 7 bases sitting between them. CDR1 is KGHDR, CDR2 SFDVKD, per germline.

This sequence joins TRBV5-1 and TRBJ2-7; TRBD1 matches 9 bases. Germline CDR1 reads SGHRS; CDR2 reads YFSETQ. The junction had 8 bases not matched to a gene; V was cut back by 4 bases and J by 3 bases. The CDR3 has 15 residues. The CDR3 is CASSEGQGTIYEQYF. The CDR3 DNA follows: TGCGCCAGCAGCGAGGGACAGGGTACAATCTACGAGCAGTACTTC.